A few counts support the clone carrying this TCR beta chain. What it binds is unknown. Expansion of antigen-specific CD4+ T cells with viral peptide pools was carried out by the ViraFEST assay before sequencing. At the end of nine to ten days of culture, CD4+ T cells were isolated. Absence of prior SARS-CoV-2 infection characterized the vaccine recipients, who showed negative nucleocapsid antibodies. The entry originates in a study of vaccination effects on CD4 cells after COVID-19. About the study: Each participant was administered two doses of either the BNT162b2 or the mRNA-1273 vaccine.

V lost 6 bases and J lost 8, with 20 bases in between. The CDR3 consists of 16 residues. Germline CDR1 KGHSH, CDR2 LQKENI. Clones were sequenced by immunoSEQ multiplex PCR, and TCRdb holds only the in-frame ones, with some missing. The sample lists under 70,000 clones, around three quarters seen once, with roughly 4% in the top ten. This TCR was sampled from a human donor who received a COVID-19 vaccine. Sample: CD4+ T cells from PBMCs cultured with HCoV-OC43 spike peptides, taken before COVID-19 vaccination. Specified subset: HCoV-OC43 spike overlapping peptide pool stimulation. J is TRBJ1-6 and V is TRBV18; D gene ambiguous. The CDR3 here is CASSYSVLRADSPLHF. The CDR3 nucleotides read TGTGCCAGCTCTTATTCCGTCCTGAGGGCGGATTCACCCCTCCACTTT.